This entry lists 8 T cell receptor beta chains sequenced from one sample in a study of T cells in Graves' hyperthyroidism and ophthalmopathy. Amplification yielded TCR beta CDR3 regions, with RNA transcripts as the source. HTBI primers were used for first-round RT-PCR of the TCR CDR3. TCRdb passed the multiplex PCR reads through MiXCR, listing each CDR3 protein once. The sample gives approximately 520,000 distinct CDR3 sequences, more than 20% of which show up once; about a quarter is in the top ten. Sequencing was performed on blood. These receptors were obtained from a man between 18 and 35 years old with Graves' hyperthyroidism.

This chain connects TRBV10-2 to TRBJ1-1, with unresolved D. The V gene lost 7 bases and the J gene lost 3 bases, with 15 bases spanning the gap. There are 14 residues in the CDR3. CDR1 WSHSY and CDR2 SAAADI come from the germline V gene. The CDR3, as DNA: TGCGCCAGCACCCGCTACCCCTTGGACACTGAAGCTTTCTTT. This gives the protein CASTRYPLDTEAFF.

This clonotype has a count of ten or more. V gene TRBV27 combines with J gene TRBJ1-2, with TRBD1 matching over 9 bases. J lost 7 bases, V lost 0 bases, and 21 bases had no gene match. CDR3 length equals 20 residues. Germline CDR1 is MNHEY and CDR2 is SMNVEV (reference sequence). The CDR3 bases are TGTGCCAGCAGTTTATCGAGGGGTCCGCCCTTTGCCGGGACAGGGTCTGGCTACACCTTC. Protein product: CASSLSRGPPFAGTGSGYTF.

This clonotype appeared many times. CDR3 loop: CASIEKGGLKEREQYF. DNA of the CDR3: TGTGCCAGCATCGAAAAGGGGGGCTTGAAGGAACGCGAGCAGTACTTC. The chain uses TRBV6-1 and TRBJ2-7; the D call may be TRBD1 or TRBD2 (6 bases each). This CDR3 is 16 amino acids long. Germline assignment: CDR1 MNHNS and CDR2 SASEGT. V lost 7 bases to trimming and J lost 6 bases, with 25 bases between them.

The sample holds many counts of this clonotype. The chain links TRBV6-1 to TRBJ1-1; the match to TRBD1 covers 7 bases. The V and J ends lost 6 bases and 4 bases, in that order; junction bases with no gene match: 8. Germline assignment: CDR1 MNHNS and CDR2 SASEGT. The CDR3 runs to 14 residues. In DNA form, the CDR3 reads TGTGCCAGCAGCTCCGACAGGGCAGGCACTGAAGCTTTCTTT. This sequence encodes CASSSDRAGTEAFF.

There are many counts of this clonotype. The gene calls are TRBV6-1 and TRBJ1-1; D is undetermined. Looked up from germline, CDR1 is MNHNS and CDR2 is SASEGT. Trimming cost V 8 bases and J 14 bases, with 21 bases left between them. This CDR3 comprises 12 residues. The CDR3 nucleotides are TGTGCCAGCCTCCTTGCGGGCGGCCGGTCATTCTTT. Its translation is CASLLAGGRSFF.

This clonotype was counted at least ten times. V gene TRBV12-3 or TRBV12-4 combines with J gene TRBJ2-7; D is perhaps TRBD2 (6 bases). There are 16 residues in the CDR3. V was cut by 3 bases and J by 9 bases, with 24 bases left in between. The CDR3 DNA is TGTGCCAGCAGTTTGTCTGCTGGGGACTCCCGCACCCGGCAGTACTTC. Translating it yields CASSLSAGDSRTRQYF.

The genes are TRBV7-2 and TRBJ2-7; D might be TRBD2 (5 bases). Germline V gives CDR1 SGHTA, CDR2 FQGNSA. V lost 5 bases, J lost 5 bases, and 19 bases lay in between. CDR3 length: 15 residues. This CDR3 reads CASSPSRGGAHEQYF. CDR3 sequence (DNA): TGTGCCAGCAGCCCAAGTCGGGGTGGAGCACACGAGCAGTACTTC. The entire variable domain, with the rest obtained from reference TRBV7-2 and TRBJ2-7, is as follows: GAGVSQSPSNKVTEKGKDVELRCDPISGHTALYWYRQSLGQGLEFLIYFQGNSAPDKSGLPSDRFSAERTGGSVSTLTIQRTQQEDSAVYLCASSPSRGGAHEQYFGPGTRLTVT.

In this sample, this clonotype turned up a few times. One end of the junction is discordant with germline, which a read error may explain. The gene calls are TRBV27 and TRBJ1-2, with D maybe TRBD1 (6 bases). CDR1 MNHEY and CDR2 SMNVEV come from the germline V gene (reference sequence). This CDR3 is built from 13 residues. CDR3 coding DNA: TGTGCCAGCAGCATCAGGGGTCACTATGGCCACACCTTC. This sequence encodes CASSIRGHYGHTF.